The next 11 T cell receptor beta chains were all read from a single sample in a study of blood T cell repertoires in COVID-19. TCRdb's table, derived via immunoSEQ multiplex PCR, lists solely in-frame clones and lacks some. The table includes 150,000 or so clones, roughly 89% detected once. Sequencing used peripheral blood. The receptors were sampled from a human donor in a cohort sampled during active COVID-19.

The chain joins TRBV5-1 to TRBJ2-7; no clear D. The CDR3 extends over 14 amino acids. Germline CDR1 is SGHRS and CDR2 is YFSETQ. The ends were cut back, 4 bases at V and 6 bases at J, with 17 bases in the middle. The CDR3 DNA reads as TGCGCCAGCAGCCCCCTGGCTCAACCCAGCGAGCAGTACTTC. It codes for CASSPLAQPSEQYF.

The chain combines TRBV19 with TRBJ2-7, with D tentatively TRBD2 (5 bases). CDR1 LNHDA and CDR2 SQIVND come from the germline V gene (reference sequence). The CDR3 consists of 14 residues. V lost 1 base, J lost 4 bases, and 11 bases lay in between. The CDR3 bases are TGTGCCAGTAGTATAGTACTGACGGGATACGAGCAGTACTTC. It is translated as CASSIVLTGYEQYF.

The chain couples TRBV21-1 to TRBJ1-6; whether TRBD1, the table's D call, matches the DNA was not checked. TRBV21-1 is a known pseudogene. The length of the CDR3 is 17 residues. The CDR3 is CASSKGTGSGYNSPLHF. In DNA form, the CDR3 reads TGTGCCAGCAGCAAAGGGACAGGGAGTGGTTATAATTCACCCCTCCACTTT.

This clone was picked up one time. V is TRBV10-3 and J is TRBJ2-3, with TRBD1 identical over 10 bases. Per germline, CDR1 ENHRY and CDR2 SYGVKD. V lost 3 bases and J lost 3; bases outside the gene matches: 6. The CDR3 spans 16 residues. The CDR3 DNA is TGTGCCATCAGTGAAGGGACAGGGGTGGGGACAGATACGCAGTATTTT. It yields the protein CAISEGTGVGTDTQYF.

This clone was found once. The V call is TRBV19, the J call TRBJ1-1; TRBD1 aligns across 7 bases. CDR3 length: 16 amino acids. Per germline, CDR1 LNHDA and CDR2 SQIVND (reference sequence). The ends lost 5 bases at V and 3 bases at J; junction bases unmatched: 12. The CDR3 region has the DNA TGTGCCAGTAGTGACTGGACAGGCCGGTGGGACACTGAAGCTTTCTTT. Translated: CASSDWTGRWDTEAFF.

The rearrangement links TRBV5-1 to TRBJ1-1, with TRBD1 identical over 8 bases. This CDR3 has 16 amino acids. V dropped 2 bases and J dropped 5; count of bases not matched to a gene: 11. The germline V gene has CDR1 SGHRS and CDR2 YFSETQ. The CDR3 DNA reads TGCGCCAGCAGCTTCGGACAGGGCATTTGGCAGACTGAAGCTTTCTTT. Residues: CASSFGQGIWQTEAFF.

The gene calls are TRBV6-5 and TRBJ2-7, with no clear D. The length of the CDR3 is 14 residues. V lost 2 bases to trimming and J lost 0 bases, with 8 bases between them. Germline V CDR1 and CDR2: MNHEY, SVGAGI. The CDR3 loop reads CASSYQRSSYEQYF. CDR3 in DNA: TGTGCCAGCAGTTACCAAAGGAGCTCCTACGAGCAGTACTTC.

The chain carries TRBV5-1 and TRBJ1-4; 7 nucleotides align to TRBD1. Germline lookup yields CDR1 SGHRS and CDR2 YFSETQ. The CDR3 has 14 residues. V gave up 7 bases and J gave up 8 bases; unmatched junction bases: 11. DNA of the CDR3: TGCGCCAGCCGCCGGACAGGCCAAGGGGAAAAACTGTTTTTT. It is translated as CASRRTGQGEKLFF.

V and J are TRBV27 and TRBJ2-7, with TRBD2 matching 15 bases. The V gene's germline CDR1 is MNHEY and CDR2 SMNVEV (reference sequence). The CDR3 runs 16 residues. The V segment lost 10 bases and the J segment 9 bases; nucleotides outside the gene matches: 16. CDR3 bases: TGTGCCATTCCGGGACTAGCGGGGGGCGAACCTCTCGGGCAGTACTTC. Amino acid sequence: CAIPGLAGGEPLGQYF.

The rearrangement uses TRBV24-1 and TRBJ1-1, with TRBD1 matching 7 bases. V dropped 0 bases and J dropped 9; count of bases not matched to a gene: 3. Germline assignment: CDR1 KGHDR and CDR2 SFDVKD. CDR3 length: 13 residues. The CDR3: CATSDLEGQQAFF. In DNA, the CDR3 is TGTGCCACCAGTGATTTGGAGGGACAGCAAGCTTTCTTT.

The chain uses TRBV29-1 and TRBJ1-2; D gene ambiguous. CDR3 size: 16 residues. V was trimmed by 6 bases and J by 0 bases, leaving 20 bases between them. CDR1 is SQVTM, CDR2 ANQGSEA, per germline. The CDR3 reads CSVSLTSTSTNYGYTF. CDR3 nucleotides: TGCAGCGTATCCCTGACTTCGACTTCGACTAACTATGGCTACACCTTC.